This T cell receptor beta chain was sequenced in a study of a mutant IDH1 vaccine in newly diagnosed glioma. The overall study: Once 4-6 weeks had passed after radiotherapy alone, vaccination started, or it started with temozolomide cycles.

The CDR3 totals 14 residues. V was pared by 5 bases and J by 8 bases, with 9 bases of the junction left unmatched. Per germline, CDR1 MNHEY and CDR2 SMNVEV (reference sequence). On this clone itself: As yet, its antigen is unknown.

Regarding time point: week 23, last vaccination. Topical imiquimod accompanied each vaccine dose, which consisted of 300 ug of mutant IDH1 20-mer peptide. Profiled with immunoSEQ multiplex PCR; TCRdb holds only in-frame clones, not every one. The table shows about 81,000 clones, with around 85% occurring only once. General observations from the study: Alterations occurring in top peripheral T cell clonotypes seemed unrelated to pseudoprogression.

Specimen: PBMCs, collected from a glioma patient whose treatment included an IDH1 peptide vaccine. This receptor was obtained from a man aged 25 to 40 with glioma. Some clones in this sample may be carry-over from other donors' samples. The rearrangement joins TRBV27 to TRBJ1-2, with 9 bases matching TRBD1. Here the CDR3 DNA reads TGTGCCAGCAGTGCGAACAGGGGGCCATTGGGCTACACCTTC. This translates into CASSANRGPLGYTF.